The clone carrying this TCR beta chain was observed at least ten times. The antigen remains unidentified. One entry per CDR3 protein, called by TCRdb with MiXCR from the 5' RACE reads. The sample lists around 480,000 distinct CDR3 sequences, 17% occurring once. The sample comes from a study of CD8 T cells in ankylosing spondylitis. The study, taken as a whole, reports: Ankylosing spondylitis blood appeared to be characterized by a TCR beta motif of several highly homologous variants.

V was trimmed by 5 bases and J by 4 bases, leaving 12 bases between them. The CDR3 contains 14 residues. From germline, CDR1 is SGHRS and CDR2 YFSETQ. The chain joins TRBV5-1 to TRBJ2-2; D unresolved. The sample was blood, either unsorted or a sorted T cell fraction (not recorded which). The TCR was taken from a male donor with ankylosing spondylitis. The CDR3 sequence is CASSPTDGTGELFF. CDR3 bases: TGCGCCAGCAGTCCCACAGATGGCACCGGGGAGCTGTTTTTT.